A selection of T cell receptor beta chains follows, all from one sample in a study of blood T cell repertoires in COVID-19. The protocol was immunoSEQ multiplex PCR, while the TCRdb copy is restricted to in-frame clones and leaves out a portion. This table has approximately 240,000 clones, around 90% appearing once. The specimen sequenced was PBMCs or T cells enriched from blood (not recorded which). The receptors originated from a woman under 30 who had recovered from COVID-19. Both conserved end residues are part of each CDR3. The D gene is left open where the match is weak. Only part of the rows carry a size: once, few, many, or a class if the clone is expanded.

cdr3_length clone_size j_call d_call v_call cdr3_nt cdr3_aa
16 - TRBJ2-1 TRBD2 TRBV13 TGTGCCAGCAGCCCGAGGTCTAGCGGGGGCGTCGATGAGCAGTTCTTC CASSPRSSGGVDEQFF
15 - TRBJ1-5 - TRBV28 TGTGCCAGCAGCCTCGAGGGGGTGGGAAGTCAGCCCCAGCATTTT CASSLEGVGSQPQHF
14 - TRBJ2-1 TRBD1 TRBV29-1 TGCAGCGTAGAGACAGGGGCAAAAAGAGATGAGCAGTTCTTC CSVETGAKRDEQFF
13 - TRBJ1-2 TRBD1 TRBV2 TGTGCCAGCAGGGATGACAGGGAAGGTGGCTACACCTTC CASRDDREGGYTF
16 - TRBJ2-1 TRBD1 TRBV5-1 TGCGCCAGCAGCGCCGGGACAGGTAGCCTGTACAATGAGCAGTTCTTC CASSAGTGSLYNEQFF
15 - TRBJ1-3 TRBD1 TRBV5-1 TGCGCCAGCAGTCCTGGACAGGCTCCTGGAAACACCATATATTTT CASSPGQAPGNTIYF
13 - TRBJ2-5 - TRBV18 TGTGCCAGCTCCCCAGGAGGGATAGAGACCCAGTACTTC CASSPGGIETQYF
13 once TRBJ2-1 TRBD1 TRBV5-5 TGTGCCAGCAGCTTGGTTGACGGGACAGGGGAGTTCTTC CASSLVDGTGEFF
15 - TRBJ1-3 - TRBV7-9 TGTGCCAGCAGCTTAGTCGCAGGCTCTGGAAACACCATATATTTT CASSLVAGSGNTIYF
15 - TRBJ2-7 TRBD2 TRBV3-1/TRBV3-2 TGTGCCAGCAGCCAAGAGGTGACTAGCGTTGGTGGGCAGTACTTC CASSQEVTSVGGQYF
18 - TRBJ2-7 TRBD2 TRBV5-6 TGTGCCAGCAGCTTGATGACTAGCGGGGGGGCTCTCTCGGGCGAGCAGTACTTC CASSLMTSGGALSGEQYF